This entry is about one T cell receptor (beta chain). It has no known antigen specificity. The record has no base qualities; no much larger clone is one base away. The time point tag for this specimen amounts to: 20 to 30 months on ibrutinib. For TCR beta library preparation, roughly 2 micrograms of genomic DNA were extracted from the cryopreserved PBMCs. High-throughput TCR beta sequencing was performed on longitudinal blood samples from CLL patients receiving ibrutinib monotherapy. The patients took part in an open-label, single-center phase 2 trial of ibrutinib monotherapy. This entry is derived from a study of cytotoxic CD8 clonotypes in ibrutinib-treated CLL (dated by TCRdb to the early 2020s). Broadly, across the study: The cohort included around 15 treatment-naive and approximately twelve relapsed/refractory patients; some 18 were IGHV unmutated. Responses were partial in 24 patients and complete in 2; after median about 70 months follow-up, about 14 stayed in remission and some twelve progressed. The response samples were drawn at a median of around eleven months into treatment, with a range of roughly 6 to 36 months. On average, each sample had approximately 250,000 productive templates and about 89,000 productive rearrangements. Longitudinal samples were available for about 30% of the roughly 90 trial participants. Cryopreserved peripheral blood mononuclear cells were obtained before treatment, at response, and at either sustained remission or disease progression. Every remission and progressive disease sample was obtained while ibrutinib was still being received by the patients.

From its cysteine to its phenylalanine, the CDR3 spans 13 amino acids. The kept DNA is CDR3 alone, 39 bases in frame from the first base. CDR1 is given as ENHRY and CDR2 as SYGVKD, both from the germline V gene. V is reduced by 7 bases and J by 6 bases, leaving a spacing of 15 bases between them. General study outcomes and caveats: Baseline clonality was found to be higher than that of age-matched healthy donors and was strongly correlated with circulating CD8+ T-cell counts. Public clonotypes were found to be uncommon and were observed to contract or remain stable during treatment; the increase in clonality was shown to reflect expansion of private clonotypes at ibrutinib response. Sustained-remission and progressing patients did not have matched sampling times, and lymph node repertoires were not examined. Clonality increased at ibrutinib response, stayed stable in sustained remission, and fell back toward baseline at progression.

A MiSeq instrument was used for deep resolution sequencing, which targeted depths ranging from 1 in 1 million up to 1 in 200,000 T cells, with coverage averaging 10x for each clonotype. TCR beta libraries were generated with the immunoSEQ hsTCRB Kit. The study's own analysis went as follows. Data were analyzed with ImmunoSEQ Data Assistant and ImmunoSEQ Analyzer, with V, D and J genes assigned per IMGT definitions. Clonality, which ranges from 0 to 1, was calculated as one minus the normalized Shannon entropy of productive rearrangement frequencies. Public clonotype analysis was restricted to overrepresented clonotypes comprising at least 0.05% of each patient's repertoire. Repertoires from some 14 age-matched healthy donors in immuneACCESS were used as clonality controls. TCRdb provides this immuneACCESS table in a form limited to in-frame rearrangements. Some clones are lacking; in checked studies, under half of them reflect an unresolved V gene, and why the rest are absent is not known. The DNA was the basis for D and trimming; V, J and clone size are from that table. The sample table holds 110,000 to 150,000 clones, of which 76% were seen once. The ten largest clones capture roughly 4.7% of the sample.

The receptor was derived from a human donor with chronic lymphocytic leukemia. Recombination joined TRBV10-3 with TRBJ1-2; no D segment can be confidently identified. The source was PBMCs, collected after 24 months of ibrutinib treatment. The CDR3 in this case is CAITPGEGHGYTF. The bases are TGTGCCATCACCCCCGGGGAGGGCCATGGCTACACCTTC.